This T cell receptor (beta chain) was captured by sequencing in a study of CD8 T cells in Susac syndrome. In blood CD8+ and CD4+ T cells, TCR beta underwent sequencing. With random hexamers, reverse transcription was performed on about 0.5 to 1 ug of RNA. MiXCR, run by TCRdb on the immunoSEQ multiplex PCR reads, gives a single entry per CDR3 protein. This table holds about 280,000 distinct CDR3 sequences, 70% to 90% found once. V lost 10 bases and J lost 12; bases outside the gene matches: 12. There are 12 residues in the CDR3. The germline V gene encodes CDR1 LNHDA and CDR2 SQIVND (reference sequence).

Sample: CD8+ T cells from PBMCs. V gene TRBV19 combines with J gene TRBJ2-1; TRBD1 matches at 7 bases. The source is a human donor with multiple sclerosis. The CDR3 DNA reads TGTGCCACCTCCCCCAACGGACAGGCGCAGTTCTTC. It codes for CATSPNGQAQFF.